One T cell receptor (beta chain) is described in this entry. Original methodology: Scientists estimated how many nucleated cells there were by amplifying reference gene primers. Profiling relied on immunoSEQ multiplex PCR, and the TCRdb table lists in-frame clones only, not all of them. V and J calls and clone size follow that table, whereas D and trimming were derived from the DNA. The repertoire includes under 350,000 clones, 86% of them detected once, and around 4% sits in the top ten. The data are from a study of blood T cell repertoires in COVID-19. Study summary: In each case, the material was cDNA or gDNA derived from T cells, B-cell-depleted T cells, or PBMCs.

The study drew participants aged about 18 to 95 years from approximately 25 US areas. The study assigned cohorts using participant-reported clinical history. The V segment lost 4 bases and the J segment 3 bases; nucleotides outside the gene matches: 3. Germline-derived CDR1 and CDR2 are MNHEY and SVGAGI. The CDR3 has 14 residues. The specimen was PBMCs or T cells enriched from blood (not recorded which). The rearrangement uses TRBV6-5 and TRBJ1-5, with TRBD1 matching over 7 bases. The sequence was obtained from a middle-aged woman with acute COVID-19. The CDR3 DNA reads as TGTGCCAGCAGTTCGACAGGGCTCAATCAGCCCCAGCATTTT. This translates into CASSSTGLNQPQHF.